The source of this TCR beta chain is a study of control samples from healthy donors and cancer patients (dated by TCRdb to the early 2020s). Only one count was recorded for this clone. Its recognized antigen is unknown. No much larger clonotype is one base removed from it; base qualities were not supplied. Libraries were built with the immunoSEQ multiplex PCR assay. TCRdb limited this immuneACCESS table to in-frame rearrangements with V and J called. A share of clones is missing; checked studies link under half to unresolved V genes, and the rest is unexplained. This sample gives approximately 110,000 clones in total; approximately 90% of them show up just once. 7.8% of the sample goes to the ten largest clones. The germline V gene yields KGHDR for CDR1 and SFDVKD for CDR2. The CDR3 measures 16 amino acids from cysteine to phenylalanine. The entry retains the CDR3 DNA only, 48 bases that are in frame from base 1. Clipping removes 12 bases from V and 0 bases from J, with 8 as the unmatched junction base count.

This receptor chain uses TRBV24-1 and TRBJ2-6; 9 central bases correspond to TRBD1. The receptor was isolated from a young woman in good health. The sequenced material came from blood. The CDR3 protein: CAASGQGPSGANVLTF. The DNA sequence is TGTGCCGCTTCGGGACAGGGTCCCTCTGGGGCCAACGTCCTGACTTTC.